This record covers a single T cell receptor beta chain. Ages ranged from about 18 to 89 years, with residence in around 24 US areas. These data are taken from a study of blood T cell repertoires in COVID-19. Across the whole study: There were acute and convalescent COVID-19 samples, and they came from the United States, Italy and Spain.

In the original workflow: Nucleated cell counts were estimated from reference gene primer amplification. TCRdb's table, derived via immunoSEQ multiplex PCR, lists solely in-frame clones and lacks some. V, J and clone size are taken as reported in that table, and D and trimming were inferred from the DNA itself. This repertoire shows roughly 420,000 clones, roughly 88% found once; its top ten account for roughly 0.97%. This CDR3 spans 11 amino acids. Per germline, CDR1 MNHEY and CDR2 SMNVEV (reference sequence). V shed 8 bases and J shed 4 bases, with 6 bases lying between them. This TCR derives from a woman aged 30 to 39 with acute COVID-19. The rearrangement joins TRBV27 to TRBJ2-4; D is possibly TRBD2 (6 bases). The sample comprised PBMCs or T cells enriched from blood (not recorded which). The CDR3 here is CASRGKNIQYF. CDR3 in DNA: TGTGCCAGCCGGGGGAAAAACATTCAGTACTTC.